Each of the 20 T cell receptor beta chains below was sequenced from the same sample in a study of T cells in Graves' hyperthyroidism and ophthalmopathy. Authors of the study amplified TCR beta CDR3 regions from RNA transcripts. The primer set for the first-round RT-PCR of the TCR CDR3 was HTBI. MiXCR was run by TCRdb on the multiplex PCR reads, yielding one entry per CDR3 protein. The sample lists fewer than 25,000 distinct CDR3 sequences, under 55% occurring once. Material for sequencing was blood. All receptors come from a woman aged 40 to 50 with Graves' hyperthyroidism that later progressed to Graves' ophthalmopathy.

This chain connects TRBV15 to TRBJ1-5; D remains unclear. V was shortened by 5 bases and J by 3 bases, with 11 bases between the two germline ends. The CDR3 is made up of 14 amino acids. The germline V gene encodes CDR1 LNHNV and CDR2 YYDKDF (reference sequence). The CDR3 DNA reads TGTGCCACCAGCGAGGGTCTTGCCAATCAGCCCCAGCATTTT. The encoded protein is CATSEGLANQPQHF.

Concerning this clonotype: A clone one base away is much larger, so this may be a read error. The chain couples TRBV2 to TRBJ2-3; no definite D call. Trimming took off 6 bases at V and 4 bases at J, with 14 bases between the two ends. CDR1 and CDR2 (germline): SNHLY, FYNNEI. This CDR3 has 14 amino acids. The CDR3 sequence: CASSPLESADTQYF. CDR3 nucleotide sequence: TGTGCCAGCAGCCCATTGGAAAGCGCAGATACGCAGTATTTT.

As for this clonotype: A much larger clone lies one base from this, so it may be a read error. This rearrangement joins TRBV27 to TRBJ2-1; a possible D gene is TRBD2 (6 bases). Germline CDR1 reads MNHEY; CDR2 reads SMNVEV (reference sequence). The CDR3 extends over 15 amino acids. The CDR3 loop is CAGSLPEAGKNEQFF. Here the CDR3 DNA reads TGTGCCGGCAGCCTCCCGGAAGCGGGCAAGAATGAGCAGTTCTTC.

At least ten counts were recorded for this clonotype. The rearrangement links TRBV27 to TRBJ1-3; D remains unclear. CDR1 MNHEY and CDR2 SMNVEV come from the germline V gene (reference sequence). This CDR3 contains 14 residues. The V end was cut by 2 bases, the J end by 7 bases, with 12 bases between. CDR3 sequence reads: CASSLRGSWNTIYF. The CDR3 DNA sequence: TGTGCCAGCAGTTTACGAGGAAGTTGGAACACCATATATTTT.

This clonotype was observed at least ten times. The CDR3 loop is CASSLQGREDEKLFF. The CDR3 DNA reads as TGTGCCAGCAGCTTACAGGGACGGGAGGATGAAAAACTGTTTTTT. V is TRBV4-2 and J is TRBJ1-4; D is possibly TRBD1 (6 bases). The ends were cut back, 5 bases at V and 6 bases at J, with 16 bases in the middle. Looked up from germline, CDR1 is LGHNA and CDR2 is YNFKEQ. The CDR3 contains 15 residues.

This clonotype rates as medium-sized (0.01 to 0.1%). The CDR3 coding sequence is TGCAGCGTTGCGGGACAGGAGCTCAACACCGGGGAGCTGTTTTTT. Translating gives CSVAGQELNTGELFF. This rearrangement joins TRBV29-1 to TRBJ2-2; 8 nucleotides agree with TRBD1. Trimming took 4 bases from V and 2 from J; bases not matched to a gene: 6. The CDR3 is 15 amino acids. Per the germline V gene, CDR1 is SQVTM and CDR2 is ANQGSEA.

The V and J genes are TRBV28 and TRBJ2-3; 13 bases map to TRBD2. The germline V gene encodes CDR1 MDHEN and CDR2 SYDVKM. The trim removed 8 bases at V and 4 bases at J, leaving 18 bases unmatched. This CDR3 comprises 19 residues. CDR3 in DNA: TGTGCCAGCCCCCCCGTGCATATCCTACTAGCGGGAGGGCCAGATACGCAGTATTTT. Translating gives CASPPVHILLAGGPDTQYF.

This clonotype came up many times. The chain employs TRBV5-1 and TRBJ1-3, with D maybe TRBD1 (5 bases). Germline V gene sequence: CDR1 SGHRS, CDR2 YFSETQ. Trimming stripped 0 bases from V and 4 bases from J, with 14 bases between. This CDR3 is 16 amino acids long. CDR3 in amino acids: CASSLVGQGAGNTIYF. CDR3 DNA: TGCGCCAGCAGCTTGGTCGGTCAGGGAGCAGGAAACACCATATATTTT.

This clonotype was found many times. V usage is TRBV6-1 and J usage is TRBJ2-3, with D perhaps TRBD2 (6 bases). The CDR3 is 13 amino acids. V lost 1 base to trimming and J lost 4 bases, with 6 bases between them. Looked up from germline, CDR1 is MNHNS and CDR2 is SASEGT. The CDR3 nucleotides are TGTGCCAGCAGTGAAGAGCGGGCAGATACGCAGTATTTT. The encoded protein is CASSEERADTQYF.

Ten or more counts support this clonotype. The rearrangement joins TRBV3-1 to TRBJ2-1, with 7 positions matching TRBD1. The CDR3 is 14 residues long. J was trimmed by 10 bases and V by 8 bases; bases with no gene match: 14. In germline, CDR1 is LGHDT, CDR2 YNNKEL (reference sequence). CDR3 in DNA: TGTGCCAGCGCTCGAGGACAGGAACTAAGGGAGCAGTTCTTC. Protein: CASARGQELREQFF.

In regard to this clonotype: One end of the junction does not line up with germline, which may come from a read error. The chain is built from TRBV7-6 and TRBJ2-3, with 7 bases that match TRBD2. This CDR3 is 15 amino acids long. Germline values: CDR1 SGHVS, CDR2 FNYEAQ. The CDR3 region is CASSLAAASGDTQYF. CDR3 nucleotides: TGTGCCAGCAGCCTAGCGGCGGCTAGCGGAGATACGCAGTATTTT.

The chain couples TRBV5-1 to TRBJ1-4; 9 positions agree with TRBD1. Germline lookup yields CDR1 SGHRS and CDR2 YFSETQ. The length of the CDR3 is 15 residues. The CDR3 nucleotides read TGCGTCTGCAGCTTCTGGGGGACAGGGCCCGAAAAACTGTTTTTT. Translated: CVCSFWGTGPEKLFF.

The chain is built from TRBV5-1 and TRBJ2-7; D could derive from TRBD1 or TRBD2 (5 bases each). Per germline, CDR1 SGHRS and CDR2 YFSETQ. The CDR3 extends over 16 amino acids. Trimming stripped 0 bases from V and 2 bases from J, with 15 bases between. CDR3 coding DNA: TGCGCCAGCAGCTTGGGAGTGGGGGAACCGACCTACGAGCAGTACTTC. Its translation: CASSLGVGEPTYEQYF. Full variable domain (outside the CDR3, taken from reference TRBV5-1 and TRBJ2-7): KAGVTQTPRYLIKTRGQQVTLSCSPISGHRSVSWYQQTPGQGLQFLFEYFSETQRNKGNFPGRFSGRQFSNSRSEMNVSTLELGDSALYLCASSLGVGEPTYEQYFGPGTRLTVT.

In its sample, this clonotype was seen many times. The V and J genes are TRBV4-1 and TRBJ1-6; 11 bases fit TRBD1. The CDR3 runs 16 residues. Trimming cost V 0 bases and J 9 bases; bases outside gene matches: 4. Germline V gives CDR1 MGHRA, CDR2 YSYEKL. CDR3 bases: TGCGCCAGCAGCCAAGATCTGGGGACAGGGGGTTCACCCCTCCACTTT. Its translation: CASSQDLGTGGSPLHF.

The chain links TRBV9 to TRBJ2-5; D is possibly TRBD1 (5 bases). Germline V gene lookup returns CDR1 SGDLS and CDR2 YYNGEE. V was shortened by 0 bases and J by 0 bases, with 9 bases between the two germline ends. The CDR3 extends over 15 amino acids. The DNA for the CDR3 is TGTGCCAGCAGCGTAGGGGCAGGGTACCAAGAGACCCAGTACTTC. Its translation is CASSVGAGYQETQYF.

In the case of this clonotype: A much larger clone lies one base from this, so it may be a read error. The chain employs TRBV6-1 and TRBJ2-5; possible D gene TRBD2, 6 bases. The germline V gene has CDR1 MNHNS and CDR2 SASEGT. This CDR3 has 14 residues. V was shortened by 0 bases and J by 4 bases, with 9 bases between the two germline ends. The CDR3 coding sequence is TGTGCCAGCAGTGAAGCCCGCGGGACAGAGACCCAGTACTTC. It specifies CASSEARGTETQYF.

The chain couples TRBV5-1 to TRBJ2-6; tentatively, D is TRBD2 (7 bases). Germline lookup yields CDR1 SGHRS and CDR2 YFSETQ. The ends were cut back, 4 bases at V and 2 bases at J, with 16 bases in the middle. The CDR3 length is 17 residues. Here the CDR3 reads CASSRGGGLAGANVLTF. The CDR3 nucleotides are TGCGCCAGCAGCCGGGGAGGGGGTCTAGCTGGGGCCAACGTCCTGACTTTC. Complete variable domain (other parts from reference TRBV5-1 and TRBJ2-6): KAGVTQTPRYLIKTRGQQVTLSCSPISGHRSVSWYQQTPGQGLQFLFEYFSETQRNKGNFPGRFSGRQFSNSRSEMNVSTLELGDSALYLCASSRGGGLAGANVLTFGAGSRLTVL.

This clonotype is termed medium-sized. As DNA, the CDR3 is TGCAGCGCCAGGACTGGATTTCCTGGGGAGTTCTTC. Translating gives CSARTGFPGEFF. The chain links TRBV29-1 to TRBJ2-1; maybe TRBD2 (5 bases). CDR1 and CDR2 (germline): SQVTM, ANQGSEA. Trimming removed 7 bases from V and 14 bases from J, with 21 bases in between. This CDR3 comprises 12 residues.

V and J are TRBV19 and TRBJ2-7; TRBD1 might be the D (6 bases). V lost 6 bases and J lost 5, with 14 bases in between. From germline, CDR1 is LNHDA and CDR2 SQIVND (reference sequence). This CDR3 comprises 13 residues. The DNA for the CDR3 is TGTGCCAGTAGCGTCAGGGGAATCCACGAGCAGTACTTC. As protein: CASSVRGIHEQYF.

V is TRBV7-3 and J is TRBJ2-1; D not resolved. V shed 0 bases and J shed 10 bases, with 10 bases lying between them. CDR1 is SGHTA, CDR2 FQGTGA, per germline. This CDR3 is built from 13 residues. The DNA of the CDR3 is TGTGCCAGCAGCTTAACGTTAGCCCGGGAGCAGTTCTTC. As protein: CASSLTLAREQFF.